The 13 T cell receptor beta chains below all came from one sample that was sequenced in a study of blood T cell repertoires in COVID-19. Assay: immunoSEQ multiplex PCR; the TCRdb copy retains only in-frame clones and omits some. The profile shows more than 200,000 clones, about 88% of them singletons. Sample: peripheral blood. The source is a woman aged 50 to 65 with COVID-19, enrolled during active disease.

This chain connects TRBV21-1 to TRBJ1-1. TRBV21-1 constitutes a pseudogene. The CDR3 runs to 14 residues. DNA of the CDR3: TGTGCCAGCAGCAAAGAAAGGGAGGGAACTGAAGCTTTCTTT. Amino acid sequence: CASSKEREGTEAFF.

In its sample, this clone was seen once. CDR3 bases: TGTGCCAGCTCAATCGGGGGGGTTCTCGGCACTGAAGCTTTCTTT. Translating gives CASSIGGVLGTEAFF. The chain is built from TRBV5-6 and TRBJ1-1; D possibly corresponds to TRBD1 (5 bases). The V gene lost 7 bases and the J gene lost 4 bases, with 20 bases spanning the gap. Germline V CDR1 and CDR2: SGHDT, YYEEEE. The CDR3 is 15 amino acids.

This clone was seen once. This sequence joins TRBV5-1 and TRBJ2-1, with 7 bases matching TRBD1. Germline assignment: CDR1 SGHRS and CDR2 YFSETQ. The CDR3 extends over 17 amino acids. The trim removed 2 bases at V and 0 bases at J, leaving 8 bases unmatched. This chain's CDR3 is CASSLLTGWTSYNEQFF. The CDR3 bases are TGCGCCAGCAGCTTATTGACAGGGTGGACCTCCTACAATGAGCAGTTCTTC.

Only one count was recorded for this clone. The chain recombines TRBV19 with TRBJ2-4; D gene ambiguous. Germline-derived CDR1 and CDR2 are LNHDA and SQIVND (reference sequence). The V end was cut by 1 base, the J end by 0 bases, with 10 bases between. The CDR3 consists of 16 residues. CDR3 residues: CASSIGQVLAKNIQYF. CDR3 DNA: TGTGCCAGTAGTATAGGTCAAGTACTAGCCAAAAACATTCAGTACTTC.

The chain carries TRBV18 and TRBJ1-2; 9 bases are a match to TRBD1. CDR3 length equals 13 residues. Germline V CDR1 and CDR2: KGHSH, LQKENI. Trimming removed 1 base from V and 6 bases from J; junction bases left unmatched: 0. CDR3 loop: CASSPRQGDGYTF. The DNA for the CDR3 is TGTGCCAGCTCACCACGACAGGGGGATGGCTACACCTTC.

V is TRBV10-3 and J is TRBJ2-1; a possible D gene is TRBD1 (6 bases). Between the trimmed V and J ends, which lost 7 bases and 2 bases, there was a span of 15 bases. Germline V gene data show CDR1 as ENHRY and CDR2 as SYGVKD. CDR3 length: 15 amino acids. This CDR3 is CAIKGTREPYNEQFF. CDR3 coding DNA: TGTGCCATCAAAGGGACACGAGAACCCTACAATGAGCAGTTCTTC.

The chain combines TRBV27 with TRBJ1-5; D perhaps matches TRBD1 (6 bases). V dropped 6 bases and J dropped 4 bases, with 16 bases sitting between them. Looked up from germline, CDR1 is MNHEY and CDR2 is SMNVEV (reference sequence). This CDR3 has 15 amino acids. The CDR3 region has the DNA TGTGCCAGCAGCATCACGACAGGACCGAATCAGCCCCAGCATTTT. Encoded protein: CASSITTGPNQPQHF.

Of note for this clone: Other DNA sequences in the same sample also yield this CDR3. The chain links TRBV11-3 to TRBJ2-2; D is undetermined. V shed 2 bases and J shed 1 base, with 2 bases lying between them. The CDR3 runs 13 residues. Germline V lookup: CDR1 SGHNT, CDR2 YENEEA. The CDR3 sequence is CASSLRNTGELFF. As DNA, the CDR3 is TGTGCCAGCAGCTTACGGAACACCGGGGAGCTGTTTTTT.

The rearrangement links TRBV19 to TRBJ2-6, with D hard to call. The germline CDR1 and CDR2 sequences are LNHDA and SQIVND (reference sequence). The V and J ends lost 5 bases and 0 bases respectively, with 11 bases between them. This CDR3 spans 16 amino acids. DNA of the CDR3: TGTGCCAGTAGTGACCCGACATTCTCTGGGGCCAACGTCCTGACTTTC. As protein: CASSDPTFSGANVLTF.

The chain uses TRBV11-2 and TRBJ1-3; TRBD1 matches at 7 bases. V was pared by 5 bases and J by 0 bases, with 13 bases of the junction left unmatched. This CDR3 has 18 residues. The germline V gene has CDR1 SGHAT and CDR2 FQNNGV. The CDR3 sequence: CASSTNRGRFSSGNTIYF. The CDR3 DNA reads as TGTGCCAGCAGCACCAACAGGGGCCGATTCAGCTCTGGAAACACCATATATTTT.

This sequence joins TRBV5-1 and TRBJ2-7; TRBD1 matches 7 bases. The CDR3 contains 13 residues. CDR1 and CDR2 from the germline V gene are SGHRS and YFSETQ. Trimming at V came to 1 base and at J to 3 bases, leaving 1 base not matched to a gene. CDR3 nucleotide sequence: TGCGCCAGCAGCTTGCGACAGGGCTACGAGCAGTACTTC. Its protein is CASSLRQGYEQYF. Filled out from reference TRBV5-1 and TRBJ2-7, the complete variable domain reads KAGVTQTPRYLIKTRGQQVTLSCSPISGHRSVSWYQQTPGQGLQFLFEYFSETQRNKGNFPGRFSGRQFSNSRSEMNVSTLELGDSALYLCASSLRQGYEQYFGPGTRLTVT.

V is TRBV27 and J is TRBJ2-1; 9 bases line up with TRBD2. J gave up 7 bases and V 5 bases, and 9 bases lay outside the gene matches. CDR1 MNHEY and CDR2 SMNVEV come from the germline V gene (reference sequence). The CDR3 extends over 15 amino acids. CDR3 sequence (DNA): TGTGCCAGCAGTCCTCTGGGGACTAGCCTAAATGAGCAGTTCTTC. Protein: CASSPLGTSLNEQFF.

The chain couples TRBV25-1 to TRBJ1-1; D uncertain. Germline V gene lookup returns CDR1 MGHDK and CDR2 SYGVNS. The ends were cut back, 4 bases at V and 1 base at J, with 19 bases in the middle. This CDR3 is built from 17 residues. Here the CDR3 DNA reads TGTGCCAGCAGTGCGGCGGGCCCCACCACGAGGAACACTGAAGCTTTCTTT. Residues: CASSAAGPTTRNTEAFF.